The TCR beta chain described here comes from a study of T cell responses to AZD1222 COVID-19 vaccine (dated by TCRdb to about 2021). Background on the whole study: A total of 233 trial participants underwent TCR sequencing, of whom approximately 210 received two doses of AZD1222 and about 25 received two doses of the MenACWY control vaccine. Trial participants were enrolled by age into subgroups of 18-55, 56-69 and 70-plus years, and roughly 150, 30 and 60 TCR-sequenced participants, respectively, were included in these subgroups.

As to this clone: Its antigen remains unidentified. No much larger clone exists at a distance of one base, and base qualities are not known.

Here is what the overall study found, with its caveats: Participants were mostly white British and included more females than males, and it was suggested by the authors that clonal diversity may have been underestimated. Spike-specific TCR breadth and depth rose significantly after two AZD1222 doses compared with day 0 and with MenACWY recipients. Conclusions about previously exposed vaccinees are limited, since just six AZD1222 recipients were seropositive for SARS-CoV-2 at baseline. The 56-69-year group was small, and its depth increase did not reach significance, likely because of low power. CD4 TCRs associated with the vaccine covered the entire spike protein, and the dominant responses were in regions 160-218 and 743-854. Because no day 14 peak-response samples were available, repertoires were characterized only after the peak T cell response. Reportedly, almost half of the unique spike-specific TCRs recognized epitopes lying outside the regions that are mutated in the B.1.351 and B.1.1.7 variants.

This sample's time point label indicates: about 28 days (+/-7) after the second vaccine dose. AZD1222 recipients whose second dose came at about 4 weeks and those whose second dose came at about 12 weeks were combined into one group, since spike-specific TCR depth and breadth did not differ between the two schedules. The vaccinee samples were drawn from two UK trials, COV001 and COV002, one of which was a single-blind randomized controlled phase 2/3 trial testing AZD1222 (ChAdOx1 nCoV-19) in healthy adults. For TCRbeta chain sequencing, PBMC samples were collected from trial participants at day 0 and at day 28 after the second dose. CDR3 length: 12 amino acids, cysteine to phenylalanine. The DNA shown is the 36-base CDR3, in frame from base 1. V is reduced by 8 bases and J by 7 bases, leaving a spacing of 9 bases between them. Via the germline V gene (reference sequence), CDR1 is LNHDA and CDR2 SQIVND.

The CDR3 regions of human TCRbeta chains were analyzed by immunosequencing. In the source study's methods: TCRs in the repertoires were compared against a reference library of SARS-CoV-2-specific TCRs that had been generated with the MIRA antigen-specificity platform. Breadth meant the fraction of unique TCRs that were SARS-CoV-2-associated, whereas depth meant the fraction of total T cells that were SARS-CoV-2-associated. Using the MIRA data, every spike-specific TCR was mapped to the spike region that the TCR reacted to and assigned to either a CD4 or a CD8 class. Log10-transformed breadth and depth values were compared by one-way ANOVA with Sidak's multiple comparisons tests. As stored in TCRdb, this immuneACCESS dataset retains in-frame rearrangements with V and J assigned. A fraction of the clones does not appear; measured against another copy, unresolved V genes explain less than half of the discrepancy, and the remainder lacks a known reason. Clonal size and the V and J genes are those of that table, whereas D and trimming came from the DNA. In all, the sample holds roughly 160,000 clones, and 92% of those were seen once. Jointly, the top ten make up 1% to 1.5% of the sample.

The sequencing here drew on peripheral blood, taken 28 days after the second AZD1222 dose. The TCR originated in an adult who received the AZD1222 COVID-19 vaccine. The sequence is built from TRBV19 and TRBJ1-6; no D gene is confidently identified. Here the CDR3 is given as CASGYSNSPLHF. The nucleotides read TGTGCCAGTGGTTACAGCAATTCACCCCTCCACTTT. Extended through the reference TRBV19 and TRBJ1-6 proteins, this CDR3 yields the full variable domain: DGGITQSPKYLFRKEGQNVTLSCEQNLNHDAMYWYRQDPGQGLRLIYYSQIVNDFQKGDIAEGYSVSREKKESFPLTVTSAQKNPTAFYLCASGYSNSPLHFGNGTRLTVT.